The T cell receptor beta chain under discussion was sequenced for a study of T cell changes during pregnancy in multiple sclerosis (dated by TCRdb to about 2019). As for the study more broadly: Changes in the T cell repertoire over the course of pregnancy were examined in this study in women with multiple sclerosis.

The library was generated by the immunoSEQ multiplex PCR assay. The source is immuneACCESS, and TCRdb retained only in-frame sequences with V and J called. Part of the clones is not carried over; for the studies checked, unresolved V genes explain less than half of this, and the remainder is unexplained. The sample contains 50,000 to 60,000 clones, roughly nine tenths of them found a single time. The ten largest make up 0.7% to 0.8% of the sample. A word on this clone: The clone's antigen remains unknown. Nothing much larger sits one base from this clone, and base qualities are not available.

Its CDR3 holds 19 amino acids, cysteine through phenylalanine. The CDR3 DNA has 57 bases and is translated from base 1. The germline V gene gives CDR1 as SGDLS and CDR2 as YYNGEE. V ends up 4 bases short and J 1 base short, with an unmatched junction base count of 15. Rearrangement joined TRBV9 to TRBJ2-5; TRBD2 aligns with 11 central bases. The sequence derives from a female donor with multiple sclerosis, enrolled in a pregnancy study. The sequencing used CD4+ T cells from peripheral blood mononuclear cells, collected in the first trimester of pregnancy. The CDR3 sequence is CASSPHPSSGGPSQETQYF. The DNA sequence is given as TGTGCCAGCAGCCCTCACCCCTCTAGCGGGGGGCCTTCCCAAGAGACCCAGTACTTC.